Each of the 26 T cell receptor beta chains below was sequenced from the same sample in a study of blood T cell repertoires in COVID-19. The data were produced by immunoSEQ multiplex PCR, yet TCRdb's version contains in-frame clones alone and is incomplete. Seen here are about 220,000 clones, roughly 80% observed once, and the top ten hold under 1.5%. Sequencing was performed on PBMCs or T cells enriched from blood (not recorded which). Receptors originate from a middle-aged woman with acute COVID-19.

The chain is built from TRBV28 and TRBJ2-2; 14 bases align to TRBD2. Germline trimming cut 5 bases from V and 3 bases from J; bases unmatched to any gene: 2. Germline values: CDR1 MDHEN, CDR2 SYDVKM. The CDR3 has 16 residues. In nucleotides, the CDR3 is TGTGCCAGCAGTGGGGGACTAGCGGGGGACACCGGGGAGCTGTTTTTT. Protein: CASSGGLAGDTGELFF.

The CDR3 loop is CASSLDPGGRETQYF. The CDR3 bases are TGCGCCAGCAGCTTGGATCCGGGGGGCAGAGAGACCCAGTACTTC. The chain links TRBV5-1 to TRBJ2-5, with a weak D call TRBD2 (7 bases). The CDR3 spans 15 residues. The germline V gene encodes CDR1 SGHRS and CDR2 YFSETQ. V gave up 0 bases and J gave up 4 bases, with 13 bases separating them.

This clone was seen only once. This sequence joins TRBV19 and TRBJ1-6; D is uncertain. With 5 bases removed from V and 3 bases from J, the gap between germline ends came to 11 bases. The CDR3 spans 15 residues. Germline loops: CDR1 LNHDA, CDR2 SQIVND (reference sequence). CDR3 protein: CASSFREIYNSPLHF. The CDR3 bases are TGTGCCAGTAGTTTCCGGGAAATCTATAATTCACCCCTCCACTTT.

The genes are TRBV6-5 and TRBJ2-5, with 7 bases identical to TRBD1. J gave up 3 bases and V 7 bases, and 8 bases lay outside the gene matches. The CDR3 has 14 amino acids. Germline CDR1 is MNHEY and CDR2 is SVGAGI. DNA for the CDR3: TGTGCCAGCACCAGGGACAGCCCTGAAGAGACCCAGTACTTC. Protein sequence: CASTRDSPEETQYF.

The V and J genes are TRBV9 and TRBJ2-3, with TRBD1 as a possible D gene (6 bases). Between the trimmed V and J ends, which lost 6 bases and 3 bases, there was a span of 11 bases. This CDR3 comprises 13 residues. CDR1 SGDLS and CDR2 YYNGEE come from the germline V gene. CDR3 sequence (DNA): TGTGCCAGCACAGGGGTCCCGACAGATACGCAGTATTTT. Protein sequence: CASTGVPTDTQYF.

This clone came up a few times. V is TRBV5-5 and J is TRBJ2-7; 9 bases are a match to TRBD1. Losses at the gene ends were 3 bases for V and 7 bases for J; bases not matched to a gene: 11. CDR1 and CDR2 from the germline V gene are SGHKS and YYEKEE (reference sequence). The length of the CDR3 is 15 residues. The CDR3 DNA reads as TGTGCCAGCAGCTCCCGGGGGACAGGGTCTTGGGAGCAGTACTTC. Translated: CASSSRGTGSWEQYF.

The chain is built from TRBV5-5 and TRBJ1-1; TRBD1 is a possible D gene (6 bases). V was trimmed by 4 bases and J by 2 bases, leaving 15 bases between them. CDR1 is SGHKS and CDR2 is YYEKEE in the germline V gene (reference sequence). The CDR3 covers 15 residues. The CDR3 here is CASSPFRGGNTEAFF. The CDR3 nucleotides are TGTGCCAGCAGCCCGTTCAGAGGGGGTAACACTGAAGCTTTCTTT.

V and J are TRBV19 and TRBJ2-3; D remains unclear. V was clipped by 6 bases and J by 0 bases, with 7 bases between them. The CDR3 length is 13 residues. Germline V lookup: CDR1 LNHDA, CDR2 SQIVND (reference sequence). CDR3 residues: CASSSESTDTQYF. Here the CDR3 DNA reads TGTGCCAGTAGCAGCGAAAGCACAGATACGCAGTATTTT.

This CDR3 reads CSVGENIQYF. CDR3 DNA sequence: TGCAGCGTTGGAGAAAACATTCAGTACTTC. The rearrangement links TRBV29-1 to TRBJ2-4; D is uncertain. The CDR3 has 10 amino acids. The V end was cut by 4 bases, the J end by 5 bases, with 3 bases between. Germline CDR1 SQVTM, CDR2 ANQGSEA.

The chain couples TRBV7-9 to TRBJ1-1; the D gene is possibly TRBD1 (6 bases). The CDR3 has 14 amino acids. CDR1 is SEHNR and CDR2 is FQNEAQ in the germline V gene (reference sequence). Trimming shortened V by 2 bases and J by 0 bases, and 7 bases separated the two germline ends. CDR3 bases: TGTGCCAGCAGCTTAACAGGGATGAACACTGAAGCTTTCTTT. Translation gives CASSLTGMNTEAFF.

A single count supports this clone. The V call is TRBV2, the J call TRBJ2-3; D is perhaps TRBD1 (6 bases). Trimming pared 6 bases from V and 2 bases from J, leaving 12 bases between. The CDR3 length is 14 residues. Germline loops: CDR1 SNHLY, CDR2 FYNNEI. The CDR3 is CASRRQGITDTQYF. DNA of the CDR3: TGTGCCAGCAGGAGGCAGGGGATCACAGATACGCAGTATTTT.

The chain is built from TRBV3-1 (or the pseudogene TRBV3-2) and TRBJ1-6, with D unclear. Trimming removed 0 bases from V and 11 bases from J, with 14 bases in between. This CDR3 has 15 residues. The V gene's germline CDR1 is LGHDT and CDR2 YNNKEL (reference sequence). In nucleotides, the CDR3 is TGTGCCAGCAGCCAAGAACCTGGGAGTCCCACACCCCTCCACTTT. It is translated as CASSQEPGSPTPLHF.

The chain couples TRBV7-2 to TRBJ2-5; the match to TRBD2 covers 7 bases. J lost 6 bases, V lost 5 bases, and 6 bases had no gene match. The CDR3 runs to 13 residues. The V gene's germline CDR1 is SGHTA and CDR2 FQGNSA. The CDR3 spells CASSLGLGKTQYF. The CDR3 nucleotides read TGTGCCAGCAGCCTTGGACTAGGAAAGACCCAGTACTTC. The full variable domain, with the rest looked up from reference TRBV7-2 and TRBJ2-5, is GAGVSQSPSNKVTEKGKDVELRCDPISGHTALYWYRQSLGQGLEFLIYFQGNSAPDKSGLPSDRFSAERTGGSVSTLTIQRTQQEDSAVYLCASSLGLGKTQYFGPGTRLLVL.

This clone was recorded once. This chain links TRBV21-1 with TRBJ1-1. TRBV21-1 is noted as a pseudogene. The CDR3 length is 13 residues. The CDR3 region is CASSKVAGIEAFF. CDR3 coding DNA: TGTGCCAGCAGCAAAGTAGCGGGTATTGAAGCTTTCTTT.

The rearrangement uses TRBV1 and TRBJ2-6; TRBD2, the D gene given by the table, was not confirmed from the DNA. TRBV1 is a recognized pseudogene. The CDR3 loop spans 17 amino acids. The CDR3 sequence: CTSSVWTSGTGANVLTF. CDR3 nucleotide sequence: TGCACCAGCAGCGTCTGGACTAGCGGGACTGGGGCCAACGTCCTGACTTTC.

In this sample, this clone turned up many times. The genes are TRBV7-9 and TRBJ1-2, with D maybe TRBD1 (6 bases). The CDR3 has 15 residues. Trimming removed 5 bases at V and 2 bases at J, with 15 bases between. Germline CDR1 reads SEHNR; CDR2 reads FQNEAQ (reference sequence). CDR3 DNA: TGTGCCAGCAGCGATACCTACAGGGCAAACTATGGCTACACCTTC. This gives the protein CASSDTYRANYGYTF.

The chain carries TRBV19 and TRBJ2-1; 7 bases agree with TRBD1. With V trimmed by 10 bases and J by 3 bases, 15 bases remained unmatched. The germline CDR1 and CDR2 sequences are LNHDA and SQIVND (reference sequence). This CDR3 comprises 16 residues. CDR3 in amino acids: CATHLGGPGGYNEQFF. The CDR3 DNA sequence: TGTGCCACTCACCTAGGGGGCCCGGGTGGCTACAATGAGCAGTTCTTC.

The J gene is TRBJ2-7, the V gene TRBV19, with D maybe TRBD1 (5 bases). Germline lookup yields CDR1 LNHDA and CDR2 SQIVND (reference sequence). There are 14 residues in the CDR3. The V end was cut by 2 bases, the J end by 5 bases, with 13 bases between. The DNA of the CDR3 is TGTGCCAGTAGTATACCAGGGTGGTTCAACGAGCAGTACTTC. It specifies CASSIPGWFNEQYF. Full variable domain (outside the CDR3, taken from reference TRBV19 and TRBJ2-7): DGGITQSPKYLFRKEGQNVTLSCEQNLNHDAMYWYRQDPGQGLRLIYYSQIVNDFQKGDIAEGYSVSREKKESFPLTVTSAQKNPTAFYLCASSIPGWFNEQYFGPGTRLTVT.

The chain links TRBV7-8 to TRBJ1-5; a possible D gene is TRBD1 (5 bases). The CDR3 totals 15 residues. Trimming cost V 5 bases and J 5 bases, with 16 bases left between them. Germline assignment: CDR1 SGHVS and CDR2 FQNEAQ. CDR3 protein: CASSRGAQRHQPQHF. CDR3 coding DNA: TGTGCCAGCAGCCGAGGGGCCCAGCGGCATCAGCCCCAGCATTTT. Complete variable domain (other parts from reference TRBV7-8 and TRBJ1-5): GAGVSQSPRYKVAKRGQDVALRCDPISGHVSLFWYQQALGQGPEFLTYFQNEAQLDKSGLPSDRFFAERPEGSVSTLKIQRTQQEDSAVYLCASSRGAQRHQPQHFGDGTRLSIL.

This clone has just a few counts. The V and J genes are TRBV5-1 and TRBJ1-1; D not certain. Germline-derived CDR1 and CDR2 are SGHRS and YFSETQ. The germline V and J ends were trimmed by 0 bases and 2 bases, with 8 bases remaining between them. This CDR3 region has 14 residues. Here the CDR3 DNA reads TGCGCCAGCAGCTTGGTGAACATTAACACTGAAGCTTTCTTT. Amino acids: CASSLVNINTEAFF.

V usage is TRBV3-1 (or the pseudogene TRBV3-2) and J usage is TRBJ1-2, with 7 bases matching TRBD1. V lost 0 bases to trimming and J lost 8 bases; unmatched junction nucleotides: 12. The CDR3 has 16 amino acids. Germline V CDR1 and CDR2: LGHDT, YNNKEL (reference sequence). The CDR3 reads CASSQDYRGQPEGYTF. Here the CDR3 DNA reads TGTGCCAGCAGCCAAGACTACAGGGGACAGCCGGAAGGCTACACCTTC.

The rearrangement joins TRBV27 to TRBJ2-2, with 12 bases identical to TRBD1. CDR3 length: 18 amino acids. V lost 3 bases and J lost 4; bases outside the gene matches: 9. The germline gives CDR1 MNHEY, CDR2 SMNVEV (reference sequence). CDR3 in DNA: TGTGCCAGCAGTTTCCATCGGGACAGGGGGCGACGCACCGGGGAGCTGTTTTTT. Translated: CASSFHRDRGRRTGELFF.

This clone was observed a handful of times. V and J are TRBV20-1 and TRBJ2-3; maybe TRBD1 (5 bases). The CDR3 runs to 11 residues. Germline values: CDR1 DFQATT, CDR2 SNEGSKA (reference sequence). V was trimmed by 7 bases and J by 9 bases, leaving 14 bases between them. Here the CDR3 DNA reads TGCAGTGGCGGACCAGCAGGGACGCAGTATTTT. It is translated as CSGGPAGTQYF.

This chain uses TRBV7-6 with TRBJ2-2, with 7 bases identical to TRBD2. The CDR3 has 15 amino acids. Germline V gene data show CDR1 as SGHVS and CDR2 as FNYEAQ. The junction had 9 bases not matched to a gene; V was cut back by 5 bases and J by 6 bases. The CDR3: CASSLSGQTAGELFF. The CDR3 region has the DNA TGTGCCAGCAGCCTTAGCGGGCAGACAGCCGGGGAGCTGTTTTTT.

CDR3 loop: CASSSGGNTIYF. DNA for the CDR3: TGTGCCAGCAGCTCGGGAGGAAACACCATATATTTT. This chain uses TRBV7-3 with TRBJ1-3; D is unclear. The CDR3 is 12 residues long. Deletions cut 4 bases from V and 4 bases from J, with 5 bases between. Germline V gene sequence: CDR1 SGHTA, CDR2 FQGTGA.

In the case of this clone: At one of its ends the junction is not consistent with the germline gene, which may arise from a read error. The chain couples TRBV2 to TRBJ2-7; D is undetermined. CDR3 length: 15 amino acids. Germline CDR1 reads SNHLY; CDR2 reads FYNNEI. As DNA, the CDR3 is TGCGCCAGCACACCTAGTTTTCTCAAATCCTACGAGCAGTACTTC. Amino acids: CASTPSFLKSYEQYF. Full variable domain (missing parts from reference TRBV2 and TRBJ2-7): EPEVTQTPSHQVTQMGQEVILRCVPISNHLYFYWYRQILGQKVEFLVSFYNNEISEKSEIFDDQFSVERPDGSNFTLKIRSTKLEDSAMYFCASTPSFLKSYEQYFGPGTRLTVT.